Presented here are 28 T cell receptor beta chains from one specimen sequenced in a study of high-grade serous ovarian cancer treatment subgroups. The method was immunoSEQ multiplex PCR; TCRdb's version includes in-frame clones alone and lacks a portion of them. The data show 35,000 to 45,000 clones, about 80% seen once. Tumor samples were taken before definitive surgery or chemotherapy. Sequenced material: tumor tissue. These receptors were taken from a human donor with high-grade serous ovarian cancer.

This chain uses TRBV30 with TRBJ2-7; D possibly uses TRBD1 or TRBD2 (5 bases each). Germline V gene lookup returns CDR1 GTSNPN and CDR2 SVGIG (reference sequence). V lost 4 bases and J lost 2, with 9 bases in between. There are 12 residues in the CDR3. The CDR3 protein is CAWKRGPYEQYF. The CDR3 bases are TGTGCCTGGAAGAGGGGTCCCTACGAGCAGTACTTC.

This clone was counted between two and nine times. V is TRBV10-1 and J is TRBJ1-2; tentatively, D is TRBD1 (6 bases). The CDR3 length is 14 residues. Trimming took 3 bases from V and 3 from J, leaving 11 bases between them. Germline CDR1 WNHNN, CDR2 SYGVQD (reference sequence). CDR3 protein: CASSDRGRDYGYTF. In DNA form, the CDR3 reads TGCGCCAGCAGTGATAGGGGGAGGGACTATGGCTACACCTTC.

The gene calls are TRBV28 and TRBJ1-5, with 9 bases lining up with TRBD1. The J segment lost 5 bases and the V segment lost 6 bases, leaving 5 bases of the junction unmatched. The CDR3 totals 14 residues. CDR1 is MDHEN and CDR2 is SYDVKM in the germline V gene. CDR3 DNA: TGTGCCAGCAGGGGGACAGGGAAGCATCAGCCCCAGCATTTT. This translates into CASRGTGKHQPQHF.

The chain recombines TRBV5-6 with TRBJ2-5; 8 bases align to TRBD1. CDR1 is SGHDT and CDR2 is YYEEEE in the germline V gene. This CDR3 is built from 16 residues. J lost 5 bases, V lost 3 bases, and 12 bases had no gene match. In DNA form, the CDR3 reads TGTGCCAGCAGCTCCAATGACAGGGGCGAACGTGAGACCCAGTACTTC. It specifies CASSSNDRGERETQYF.

This sequence joins TRBV7-2 and TRBJ2-7; 7 nucleotides align to TRBD2. Losses at the gene ends were 7 bases for V and 0 bases for J; bases not matched to a gene: 6. CDR1 and CDR2 (germline): SGHTA, FQGNSA. This CDR3 spans 14 amino acids. CDR3 sequence reads: CASTSGGSSYEQYF. The DNA of the CDR3 is TGTGCCAGCACCTCGGGCGGGAGCTCCTACGAGCAGTACTTC.

DNA for the CDR3: TGTGCCAGCAGCGGGCGGGACAGCCATAACTATGGCTACACCTTC. It encodes CASSGRDSHNYGYTF. The chain is built from TRBV9 and TRBJ1-2, with 7 bases that match TRBD1. Germline CDR1 is SGDLS and CDR2 is YYNGEE. V gave up 3 bases and J gave up 1 base; unmatched junction bases: 6. The CDR3 sequence is 15 residues long.

This clone was seen once. The chain is built from TRBV7-3 and TRBJ1-4; tentatively, D is TRBD1 (5 bases). Trimming removed 6 bases from V and 7 bases from J, with 12 bases in between. The CDR3 runs 13 residues. Germline V gene sequence: CDR1 SGHTA, CDR2 FQGTGA. The CDR3 loop reads CASRNWGFEKLFF. CDR3 in DNA: TGTGCCAGCAGGAATTGGGGGTTTGAAAAACTGTTTTTT.

The gene calls are TRBV27 and TRBJ2-1; 7 nucleotides align to TRBD2. Germline assignment: CDR1 MNHEY and CDR2 SMNVEV (reference sequence). V gave up 3 bases and J gave up 5 bases; unmatched junction bases: 4. This CDR3 has 14 amino acids. The CDR3 nucleotides read TGTGCCAGCAGTTTCCGCGCGGGAGACAATGAGCAGTTCTTC. This encodes CASSFRAGDNEQFF.

This clone occurred a few times. The chain is built from TRBV28 and TRBJ1-5, with 8 nucleotides matching TRBD1. Looked up from germline, CDR1 is MDHEN and CDR2 is SYDVKM. With V trimmed by 7 bases and J by 1 base, 6 bases remained unmatched. The CDR3 sequence is 15 residues long. The DNA for the CDR3 is TGTGCCAGCAACGAGGACAGGGTCAGCAATCAGCCCCAGCATTTT. Protein product: CASNEDRVSNQPQHF.

The rearrangement uses TRBV29-1 and TRBJ2-7; D might be TRBD2 (7 bases). Germline loops: CDR1 SQVTM, CDR2 ANQGSEA. This CDR3 comprises 16 residues. The germline V and J ends were trimmed by 6 bases and 2 bases, with 23 bases remaining between them. The CDR3 DNA follows: TGCAGCGTCGTTAGAAGGGGGGGTATGGGAACCTACGAGCAGTACTTC. Its translation: CSVVRRGGMGTYEQYF.

The CDR3 DNA follows: TGTGCCAGCAAACAGGCTACCCTTTATAGCAATCAGCCCCAGCATTTT. Encoded protein: CASKQATLYSNQPQHF. This chain links TRBV28 with TRBJ1-5, with TRBD1 as a possible D gene (5 bases). V dropped 7 bases and J dropped 0 bases, with 16 bases sitting between them. The CDR3 consists of 16 residues. The V gene's germline CDR1 is MDHEN and CDR2 SYDVKM.

The rearrangement joins TRBV9 to TRBJ2-7; D is ambiguous. Trimming cost V 0 bases and J 7 bases, with 11 bases left between them. The germline gives CDR1 SGDLS, CDR2 YYNGEE. The CDR3 sequence is 13 residues long. CDR3 nucleotides: TGTGCCAGCAGCGTAGAAGGTTCCCCGGAGCAGTACTTC. Translating gives CASSVEGSPEQYF.

The chain combines TRBV7-9 with TRBJ2-7; D gene unclear. V was shortened by 6 bases and J by 5 bases, with 14 bases between the two germline ends. This CDR3 region has 13 residues. The germline CDR1 and CDR2 sequences are SEHNR and FQNEAQ (reference sequence). Here the CDR3 reads CASRLRSYDEQYF. Written as DNA, the CDR3 is TGTGCCAGCAGACTAAGATCCTACGACGAGCAGTACTTC.

The V call is TRBV27, the J call TRBJ1-5, with D perhaps matching TRBD1 (5 bases). This CDR3 contains 15 residues. V was pared by 2 bases and J by 1 base, with 9 bases between. Per germline, CDR1 MNHEY and CDR2 SMNVEV (reference sequence). CDR3 sequence reads: CASSLSGASNQPQHF. CDR3 in DNA: TGTGCCAGCAGTTTAAGTGGGGCGAGCAATCAGCCCCAGCATTTT.

The chain employs TRBV2 and TRBJ1-6; tentatively, D is TRBD1 (6 bases). From germline, CDR1 is SNHLY and CDR2 FYNNEI. The CDR3 length is 15 residues. The V and J ends lost 5 bases and 7 bases respectively, with 15 bases between them. CDR3 sequence: CASSPQGQGNSPLHF. DNA of the CDR3: TGTGCCAGCAGTCCCCAGGGCCAGGGGAATTCACCCCTCCACTTT.

The rearrangement uses TRBV28 and TRBJ2-7, with 8 nucleotides matching TRBD2. Looked up from germline, CDR1 is MDHEN and CDR2 is SYDVKM. This CDR3 has 14 amino acids. With 6 bases clipped from V and 6 bases from J, the junction kept 10 bases outside the gene matches. The CDR3 protein is CASRLAGRASEQYF. The DNA of the CDR3 is TGTGCCAGCAGATTAGCGGGACGGGCCTCCGAGCAGTACTTC. Together with reference TRBV28 and TRBJ2-7, the CDR3 gives the full variable domain: DVKVTQSSRYLVKRTGEKVFLECVQDMDHENMFWYRQDPGLGLRLIYFSYDVKMKEKGDIPEGYSVSREKKERFSLILESASTNQTSMYLCASRLAGRASEQYFGPGTRLTVT.

CDR3 sequence reads: CSARSRDSYYGYTF. Here the CDR3 DNA reads TGCAGCGCCCGGAGCCGGGACAGTTACTATGGCTACACCTTC. The V gene is TRBV29-1, the J gene TRBJ1-2; 7 bases line up with TRBD1. The J segment lost 3 bases and the V segment lost 7 bases, leaving 11 bases of the junction unmatched. This CDR3 is built from 14 residues. Germline loops: CDR1 SQVTM, CDR2 ANQGSEA. Complete variable domain (other parts from reference TRBV29-1 and TRBJ1-2): SAVISQKPSRDICQRGTSLTIQCQVDSQVTMMFWYRQQPGQSLTLIATANQGSEATYESGFVIDKFPISRPNLTFSTLTVSNMSPEDSSIYLCSARSRDSYYGYTFGSGTRLTVV.

The chain has TRBV5-4 and TRBJ2-6, with D perhaps TRBD1 (6 bases). The CDR3 loop spans 20 amino acids. Germline V gene lookup returns CDR1 SGHNT and CDR2 YYREEE (reference sequence). V was trimmed by 6 bases and J by 0 bases, leaving 25 bases between them. The CDR3 reads CASTLLLGQIGTSGANVLTF. The CDR3 DNA follows: TGTGCCAGCACCCTACTGTTGGGACAAATAGGCACCTCTGGGGCCAACGTCCTGACTTTC.

The chain recombines TRBV29-1 with TRBJ1-1, with D perhaps TRBD1 (6 bases). V was pared by 4 bases and J by 4 bases, with 16 bases between. The germline CDR1 and CDR2 sequences are SQVTM and ANQGSEA. The CDR3 is made up of 14 amino acids. CDR3 bases: TGCAGCGTTGCAGGCGAGGAAGGGGGCACTGAAGCTTTCTTT. Translated: CSVAGEEGGTEAFF.

V and J are TRBV27 and TRBJ2-3, with 14 positions matching TRBD2. CDR3 size: 17 residues. Unmatched junction bases numbered 5, after V lost 3 bases and J lost 3 bases. Germline CDR1 is MNHEY and CDR2 is SMNVEV (reference sequence). The CDR3 sequence: CASSFHGTSGSTDTQYF. In nucleotides, the CDR3 is TGTGCCAGCAGTTTCCACGGGACTAGCGGGAGTACAGATACGCAGTATTTT.

The V and J genes are TRBV7-9 and TRBJ1-1; D remains unclear. Germline CDR1 SEHNR, CDR2 FQNEAQ (reference sequence). The CDR3 has 13 amino acids. V was shortened by 5 bases and J by 5 bases, with 12 bases between the two germline ends. CDR3 residues: CASSPPGRTEAFF. The CDR3 DNA reads TGTGCCAGCAGCCCTCCAGGACGGACTGAAGCTTTCTTT.

The table lists this clone with a few counts. The rearrangement joins TRBV7-2 to TRBJ2-7; D is undetermined. Germline V CDR1 and CDR2: SGHTA, FQGNSA. The V end lost 4 bases, the J end lost 0 bases, and 7 bases lay between the germline ends. This CDR3 contains 13 residues. The CDR3 region is CASSSASSYEQYF. In DNA, the CDR3 is TGTGCCAGCAGCTCTGCTAGCTCCTACGAGCAGTACTTC.

The chain joins TRBV7-2 to TRBJ2-5; 9 nucleotides line up with TRBD2. V shed 2 bases and J 5 bases; nucleotides not matched to a gene: 9. Germline CDR1 and CDR2: SGHTA and FQGNSA. CDR3 size: 16 residues. CDR3 sequence (DNA): TGTGCCAGCAGCTTAAGGGGCGGGAGGGCGTTGGAGACCCAGTACTTC. It is translated as CASSLRGGRALETQYF.

This clone came up a few times. The chain links TRBV5-5 to TRBJ1-1; D unclear. Germline lookup yields CDR1 SGHKS and CDR2 YYEKEE (reference sequence). The CDR3 is 12 amino acids. Trimming stripped 2 bases from V and 8 bases from J, with 10 bases between. The CDR3 sequence is CASSFTLSEAFF. The CDR3 nucleotides read TGTGCCAGCAGCTTTACCTTGAGCGAAGCTTTCTTT.

The gene calls are TRBV19 and TRBJ2-1; 15 bases match TRBD2. The CDR3 is made up of 14 amino acids. Germline CDR1 and CDR2: LNHDA and SQIVND (reference sequence). The ends lost 5 bases at V and 7 bases at J; junction bases unmatched: 0. CDR3 DNA sequence: TGTGCCAGTAGTGGGACTAGCGGGAGGAATGAGCAGTTCTTC. This codes for CASSGTSGRNEQFF.

V is TRBV19 and J is TRBJ2-7; the D gene is possibly TRBD2 (6 bases). There are 14 residues in the CDR3. Per the germline V gene, CDR1 is LNHDA and CDR2 is SQIVND (reference sequence). Trimming cost V 6 bases and J 0 bases, with 12 bases left between them. The CDR3 loop is CASSLAAPSYEQYF. The CDR3 DNA reads as TGTGCCAGTAGCTTAGCGGCACCCTCCTACGAGCAGTACTTC.

V is TRBV28 and J is TRBJ2-3, with a tentative D call TRBD1 (6 bases). V dropped 3 bases and J dropped 0 bases, with 16 bases sitting between them. From germline, CDR1 is MDHEN and CDR2 SYDVKM. The length of the CDR3 is 17 residues. DNA of the CDR3: TGTGCCAGCAGTTTTTCCGAGGACAGTTCTAGCACAGATACGCAGTATTTT. Translated, it gives CASSFSEDSSSTDTQYF.

V gene TRBV7-2 combines with J gene TRBJ2-1; TRBD2 aligns across 11 bases. The CDR3 runs to 16 residues. V dropped 1 base and J dropped 8; count of bases not matched to a gene: 7. Germline values: CDR1 SGHTA, CDR2 FQGNSA. The CDR3 spells CASSLGGGLAGYEQFF. The CDR3 bases are TGTGCCAGCAGCTTAGGAGGAGGACTAGCGGGCTATGAGCAGTTCTTC.